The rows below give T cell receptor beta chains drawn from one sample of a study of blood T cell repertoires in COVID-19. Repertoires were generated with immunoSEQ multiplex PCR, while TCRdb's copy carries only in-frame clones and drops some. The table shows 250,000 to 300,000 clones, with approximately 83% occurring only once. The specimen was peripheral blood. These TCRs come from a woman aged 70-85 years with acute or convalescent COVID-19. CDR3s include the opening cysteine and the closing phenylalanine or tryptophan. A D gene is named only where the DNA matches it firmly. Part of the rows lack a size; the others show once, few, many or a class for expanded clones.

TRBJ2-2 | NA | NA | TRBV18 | CASSPTEDTGELFF | TGTGCCAGCTCACCGACAGAGGACACCGGGGAGCTGTTTTTT
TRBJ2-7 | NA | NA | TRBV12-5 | CASGELYEQYF | TGTGCTAGTGGTGAGCTTTACGAGCAGTACTTC
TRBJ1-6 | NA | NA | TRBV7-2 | CASSLGGGATPGPLHF | TGTGCCAGCAGCTTAGGGGGAGGGGCGACCCCGGGTCCCCTCCACTTT
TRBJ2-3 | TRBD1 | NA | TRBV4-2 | CASSHQQGAGFLDTQYF | TGTGCCAGCAGCCATCAGCAGGGGGCCGGGTTCCTAGATACGCAGTATTTT
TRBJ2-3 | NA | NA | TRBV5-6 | CATSFGGSTDTQYF | TGTGCCACCTCCTTCGGGGGTAGCACAGATACGCAGTATTTT
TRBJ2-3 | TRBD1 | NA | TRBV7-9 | CASSPGRGQGGTDTQYF | TGTGCCAGCAGCCCGGGGAGGGGACAGGGAGGCACAGATACGCAGTATTTT
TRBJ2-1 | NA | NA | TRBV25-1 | CASSEWGDEQFF | TGTGCCAGCAGCGAATGGGGCGATGAGCAGTTCTTC
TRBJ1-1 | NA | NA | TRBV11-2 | CASGTRGQIEAFF | TGTGCCAGCGGTACACGTGGACAGATTGAAGCTTTCTTT
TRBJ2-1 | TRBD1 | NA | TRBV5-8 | CASSRTGDRKENEQFF | TGTGCCAGCAGCCGGACCGGGGACAGGAAAGAGAATGAGCAGTTCTTC
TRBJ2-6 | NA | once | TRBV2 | CASSDLQGLISGANVLTF | TGTGCCAGCAGTGACCTACAGGGTTTGATCTCTGGGGCCAACGTCCTGACTTTC
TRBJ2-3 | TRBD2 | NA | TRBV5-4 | CASSLGVAGGTDTQYF | TGTGCCAGCAGCTTGGGGGTAGCGGGGGGGACCGATACGCAGTATTTT
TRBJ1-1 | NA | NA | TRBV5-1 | CASSLSVSGFGDTEAFF | TGCGCCAGCAGCTTGTCGGTCTCGGGGTTCGGCGACACTGAAGCTTTCTTT
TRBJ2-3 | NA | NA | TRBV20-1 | CSARSGDTQYF | TGCAGTGCTAGATCCGGGGATACGCAGTATTTT
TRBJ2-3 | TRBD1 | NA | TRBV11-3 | CASGQDSTDTQYF | TGTGCCAGCGGACAGGATAGCACAGATACGCAGTATTTT
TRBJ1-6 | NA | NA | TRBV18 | CASSILDSRDSPLHF | TGTGCCAGCTCAATTTTGGACAGCAGAGATTCACCCCTCCACTTT
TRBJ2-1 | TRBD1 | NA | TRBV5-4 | CASSLKGAEEQFF | TGTGCCAGCAGCTTGAAGGGGGCGGAAGAGCAGTTCTTC
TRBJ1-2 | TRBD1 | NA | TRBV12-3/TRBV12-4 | CASSLAGGTIWTF | TGTGCCAGCAGTTTGGCAGGGGGAACGATTTGGACCTTC
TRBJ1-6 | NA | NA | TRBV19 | CASMISGYNSPLHF | TGTGCCAGTATGATCTCAGGATATAATTCACCCCTCCACTTT
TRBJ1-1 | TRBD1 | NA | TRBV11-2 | CASSSYRRQGIRTEAFF | TGTGCCAGCAGCTCCTACCGAAGACAGGGAATAAGGACTGAAGCTTTCTTT
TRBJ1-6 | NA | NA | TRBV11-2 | CASSLVGRASYNSPLHF | TGTGCCAGCAGCTTAGTAGGCAGGGCGTCCTATAATTCACCCCTCCACTTT
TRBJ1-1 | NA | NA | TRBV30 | CAWSVFGGGEAFF | TGTGCCTGGAGTGTATTCGGGGGGGGAGAAGCTTTCTTT
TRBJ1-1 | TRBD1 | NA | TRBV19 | CASSTDRGRGNTEAFF | TGTGCCAGTAGTACTGACAGGGGTAGGGGGAACACTGAAGCTTTCTTT
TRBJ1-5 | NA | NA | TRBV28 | CASWGQNTGGQPQHF | TGTGCCAGCTGGGGTCAGAATACCGGGGGTCAGCCCCAGCATTTT
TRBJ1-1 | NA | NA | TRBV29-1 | CSVEARMNTEAFF | TGCAGCGTTGAAGCCAGGATGAACACTGAAGCTTTCTTT